The TCR beta chain described here comes from a study of T cell responses to AZD1222 COVID-19 vaccine. About this clone: Antigen unknown.

The V and J ends lost 6 bases and 1 base respectively, with 7 bases between them. The germline gives CDR1 SNHLY, CDR2 FYNNEI. The CDR3 covers 13 residues. The assay was immunoSEQ multiplex PCR, and TCRdb's table has in-frame clones only and misses some. This sample has roughly 110,000 clones; around 92% occur once, and the top ten carry roughly 9%. Study-wide results and caveats: Spike-specific TCR depth and breadth grew after two AZD1222 doses.

This TCR was recovered from an adult who received the AZD1222 COVID-19 vaccine. The V gene is TRBV2, the J gene TRBJ1-5; unclear D gene. Sequenced material: peripheral blood, taken 28 days after the second AZD1222 dose. CDR3 sequence: CASSVGSNQPQHF. The CDR3 bases are TGTGCCAGCAGCGTGGGGAGCAATCAGCCCCAGCATTTT.